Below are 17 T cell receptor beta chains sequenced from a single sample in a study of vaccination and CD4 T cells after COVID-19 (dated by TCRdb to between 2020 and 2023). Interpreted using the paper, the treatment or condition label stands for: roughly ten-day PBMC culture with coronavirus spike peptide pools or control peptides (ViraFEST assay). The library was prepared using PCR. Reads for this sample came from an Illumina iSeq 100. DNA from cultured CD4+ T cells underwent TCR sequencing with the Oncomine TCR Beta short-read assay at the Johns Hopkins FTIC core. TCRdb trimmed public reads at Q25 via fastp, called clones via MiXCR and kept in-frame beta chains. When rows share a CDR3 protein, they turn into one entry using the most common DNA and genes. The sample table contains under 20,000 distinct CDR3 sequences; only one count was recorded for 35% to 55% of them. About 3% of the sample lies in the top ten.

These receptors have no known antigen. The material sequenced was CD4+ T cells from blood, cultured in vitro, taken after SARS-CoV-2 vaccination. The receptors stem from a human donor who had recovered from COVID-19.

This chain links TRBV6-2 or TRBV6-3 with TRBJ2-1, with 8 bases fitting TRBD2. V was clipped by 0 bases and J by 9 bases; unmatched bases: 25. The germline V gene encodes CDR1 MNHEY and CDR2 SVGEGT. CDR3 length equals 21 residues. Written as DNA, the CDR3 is TGTGCCAGCAGTTACTCGAAAGATGCGCGGACCGGGACTAGTGATGTAGGTGAGCAGTTCTTC. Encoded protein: CASSYSKDARTGTSDVGEQFF.

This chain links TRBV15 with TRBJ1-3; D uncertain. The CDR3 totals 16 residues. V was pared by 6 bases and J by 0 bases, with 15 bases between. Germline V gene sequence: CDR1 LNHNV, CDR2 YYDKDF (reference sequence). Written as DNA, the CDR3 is TGTGCCACCAGTCGTGTTCACAGTATCTCTGGAAACACCATATATTTT. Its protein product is CATSRVHSISGNTIYF.

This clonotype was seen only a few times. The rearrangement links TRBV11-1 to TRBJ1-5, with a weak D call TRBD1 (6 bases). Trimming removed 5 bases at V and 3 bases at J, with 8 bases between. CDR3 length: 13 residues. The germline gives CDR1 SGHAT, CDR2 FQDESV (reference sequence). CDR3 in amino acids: CASSRQDNQPQHF. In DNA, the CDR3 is TGTGCCAGCAGCCGACAGGACAATCAGCCCCAGCATTTT.

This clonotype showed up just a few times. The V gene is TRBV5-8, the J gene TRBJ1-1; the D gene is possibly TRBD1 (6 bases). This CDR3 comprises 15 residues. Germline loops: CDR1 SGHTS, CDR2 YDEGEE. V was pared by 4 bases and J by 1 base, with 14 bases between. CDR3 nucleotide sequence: TGTGCCAGCAGCCTGATGCGGGGGCCGAACACTGAAGCTTTCTTT. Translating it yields CASSLMRGPNTEAFF.

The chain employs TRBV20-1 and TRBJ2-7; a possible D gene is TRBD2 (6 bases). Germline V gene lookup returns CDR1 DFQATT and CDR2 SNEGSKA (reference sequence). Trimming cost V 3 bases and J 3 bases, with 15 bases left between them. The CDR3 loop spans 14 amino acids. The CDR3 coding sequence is TGCAGTGCTAGTCGGGACTCGTTTAACTACGAGCAGTACTTC. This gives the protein CSASRDSFNYEQYF.

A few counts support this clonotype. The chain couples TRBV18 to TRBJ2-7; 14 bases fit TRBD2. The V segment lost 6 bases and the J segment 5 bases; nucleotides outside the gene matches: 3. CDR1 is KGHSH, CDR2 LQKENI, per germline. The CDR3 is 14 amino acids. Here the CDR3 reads CASSLGLAGDEQYF. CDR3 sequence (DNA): TGTGCCAGCTCCCTGGGACTAGCGGGGGACGAGCAGTACTTC.

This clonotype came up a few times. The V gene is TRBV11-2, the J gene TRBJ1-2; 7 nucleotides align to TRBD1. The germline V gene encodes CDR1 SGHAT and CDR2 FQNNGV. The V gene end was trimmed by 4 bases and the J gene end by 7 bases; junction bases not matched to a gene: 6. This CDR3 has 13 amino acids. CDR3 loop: CASSWEDRRGYTF. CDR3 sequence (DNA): TGTGCCAGCAGCTGGGAGGACAGGCGTGGCTACACCTTC.

The DNA for the CDR3 is TGTGCCAGCAGTAGGCCGAACACTGAAGCTTTCTTT. It yields the protein CASSRPNTEAFF. V and J are TRBV6-1 and TRBJ1-1; unclear D gene. This CDR3 spans 12 amino acids. Trimming cost V 5 bases and J 1 base, with 5 bases left between them. CDR1 is MNHNS and CDR2 is SASEGT in the germline V gene.

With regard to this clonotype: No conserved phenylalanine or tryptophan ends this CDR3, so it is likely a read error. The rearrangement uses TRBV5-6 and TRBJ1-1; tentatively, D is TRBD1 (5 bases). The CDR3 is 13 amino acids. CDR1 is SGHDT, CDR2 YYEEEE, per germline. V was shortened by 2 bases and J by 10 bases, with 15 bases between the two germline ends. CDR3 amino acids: CASSLSSGEGAFL. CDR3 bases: TGTGCCAGCAGCTTATCTTCGGGGGAGGGAGCTTTCCTT.

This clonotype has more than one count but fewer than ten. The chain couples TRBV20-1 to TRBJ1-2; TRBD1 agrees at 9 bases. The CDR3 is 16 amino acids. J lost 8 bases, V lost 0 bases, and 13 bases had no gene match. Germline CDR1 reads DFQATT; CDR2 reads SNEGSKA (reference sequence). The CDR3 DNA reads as TGCAGTGCTAGAGACGTTTTGCAGGGACAGGGATCCGGCTACACCTTC. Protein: CSARDVLQGQGSGYTF.

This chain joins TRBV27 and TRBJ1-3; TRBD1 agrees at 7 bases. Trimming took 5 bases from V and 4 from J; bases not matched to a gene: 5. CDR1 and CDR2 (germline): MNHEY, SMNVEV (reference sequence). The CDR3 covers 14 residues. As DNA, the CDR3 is TGTGCCAGCAGTCCCGGGACAGCCGGAAACACCATATATTTT. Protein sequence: CASSPGTAGNTIYF.

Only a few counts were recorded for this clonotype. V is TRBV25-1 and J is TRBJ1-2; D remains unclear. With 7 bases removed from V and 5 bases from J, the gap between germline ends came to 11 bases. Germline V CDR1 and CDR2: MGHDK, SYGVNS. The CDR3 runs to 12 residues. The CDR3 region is CASMEVDYGYTF. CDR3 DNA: TGTGCCAGCATGGAGGTTGATTATGGCTACACCTTC.

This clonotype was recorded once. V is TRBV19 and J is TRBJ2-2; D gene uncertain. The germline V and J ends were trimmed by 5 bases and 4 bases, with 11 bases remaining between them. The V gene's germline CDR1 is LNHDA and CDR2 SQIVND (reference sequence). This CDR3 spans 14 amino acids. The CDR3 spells CASSPIDSTGELFF. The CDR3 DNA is TGTGCCAGTAGTCCAATCGACTCCACCGGGGAGCTGTTTTTT.

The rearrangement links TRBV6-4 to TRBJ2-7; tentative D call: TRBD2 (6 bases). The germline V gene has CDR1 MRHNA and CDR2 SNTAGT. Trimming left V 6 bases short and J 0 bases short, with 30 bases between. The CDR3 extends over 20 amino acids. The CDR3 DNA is TGTGCCAGCAGCACTACGAATATGCGGGATAGACCCCTAAGCTCCTACGAGCAGTACTTC. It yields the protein CASSTTNMRDRPLSSYEQYF.

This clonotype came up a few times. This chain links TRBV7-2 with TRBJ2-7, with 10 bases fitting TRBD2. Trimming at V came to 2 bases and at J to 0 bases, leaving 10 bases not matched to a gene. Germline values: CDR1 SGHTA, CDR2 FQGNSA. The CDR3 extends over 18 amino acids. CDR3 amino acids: CASSLRASGSDYSYEQYF. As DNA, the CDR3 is TGTGCCAGCAGCTTAAGGGCTAGCGGGAGCGACTACTCCTACGAGCAGTACTTC. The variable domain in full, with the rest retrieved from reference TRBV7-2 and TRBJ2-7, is GAGVSQSPSNKVTEKGKDVELRCDPISGHTALYWYRQSLGQGLEFLIYFQGNSAPDKSGLPSDRFSAERTGGSVSTLTIQRTQQEDSAVYLCASSLRASGSDYSYEQYFGPGTRLTVT.

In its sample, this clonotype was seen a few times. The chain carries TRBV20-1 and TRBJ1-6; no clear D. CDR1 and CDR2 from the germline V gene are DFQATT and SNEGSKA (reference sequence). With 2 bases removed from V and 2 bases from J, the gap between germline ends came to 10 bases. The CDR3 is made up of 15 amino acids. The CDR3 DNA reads TGCAGTGCTAGAACGACGGTCACCTATAATTCACCCCTCCACTTT. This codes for CSARTTVTYNSPLHF.

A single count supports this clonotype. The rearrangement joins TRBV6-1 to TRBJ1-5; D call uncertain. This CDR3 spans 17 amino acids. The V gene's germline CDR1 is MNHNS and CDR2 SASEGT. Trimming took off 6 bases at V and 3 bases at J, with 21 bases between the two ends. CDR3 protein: CASSRSRFPGANQPQHF. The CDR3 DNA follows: TGTGCCAGCAGCCGTAGTAGATTTCCGGGCGCCAATCAGCCCCAGCATTTT.